This T cell receptor (beta chain) appears in the sequencing data of a study of blood T cell repertoires in COVID-19. Study-level background: COVID-19 samples, acute and convalescent, were from the United States, Italy and Spain. T cells, B-cell-depleted T cells, or PBMCs provided the cDNA or gDNA that served as material.

The authors' processing: Scientists estimated how many nucleated cells there were by amplifying reference gene primers. Assay: immunoSEQ multiplex PCR; the TCRdb copy retains only in-frame clones and omits some. V, J and clone size were drawn from that table, and D and trimming were deduced from the DNA. The data contain 90,000 to 100,000 clones, more than 75% of them singletons. The V and J ends lost 6 bases and 3 bases, in that order; junction bases with no gene match: 17. The CDR3 is 19 residues long. CDR1 SGHVS and CDR2 FQNEAQ come from the germline V gene. J is TRBJ2-5 and V is TRBV7-8, with TRBD2 matching 12 bases. The specimen sequenced was peripheral blood. This sequence originates from a man aged 50 or older with acute or convalescent COVID-19. Here the CDR3 reads CASRGRLAGARRREETQYF. The CDR3, as DNA: TGTGCCAGCAGGGGGAGACTAGCGGGAGCGAGGCGAAGAGAAGAGACCCAGTACTTC.